This T cell receptor beta chain came from a study of metastatic and nonmetastatic thyroid tumors. Study-level background: Thyroid patients, malignant and benign, had repertoires compared across blood and tumor or nodule tissue.

The study, taken as a whole, reports: For both blood and tumor, malignant thyroid tumors reportedly showed significantly higher TCR beta diversity than benign nodules did.

This clone appeared many times. Its antigen is as yet unknown. CDR1 SGDLS and CDR2 YYNGEE come from the germline V gene. The V and J ends lost 3 bases and 2 bases respectively, with 17 bases between them. The CDR3 runs to 16 residues. None of the patients had undergone any treatment ahead of thyroid surgery. Per the original data handling: CDR3 differences across clinicopathological groups were used to build a distant-metastasis classifier for papillary thyroid cancer. TCRdb re-called clones via MiXCR from the PCR reads. These V and J calls originate from TCRdb's pipeline instead of the authors' own analysis. There are roughly 41,000 clones in the sample; roughly 16% occur only once, and 3% to 4.5% lies in the top ten.

This clonotype was sampled from a female donor with papillary thyroid cancer or a benign thyroid nodule (not recorded which). Some clones in this sample may be carry-over from other donors' samples. This chain links TRBV9 with TRBJ1-1; TRBD1 is a possible D gene (6 bases). Sequenced sample: blood. The CDR3 reads CASSDARGSRNTEAFF. The CDR3 DNA reads as TGTGCCAGCAGCGATGCCAGGGGATCACGTAACACTGAAGCTTTCTTT. The full variable domain, rest sourced from reference TRBV9 and TRBJ1-1, is DSGVTQTPKHLITATGQRVTLRCSPRSGDLSVYWYQQSLDQGLQFLIQYYNGEERAKGNILERFSAQQFPDLHSELNLSSLELGDSALYFCASSDARGSRNTEAFFGQGTRLTVV.